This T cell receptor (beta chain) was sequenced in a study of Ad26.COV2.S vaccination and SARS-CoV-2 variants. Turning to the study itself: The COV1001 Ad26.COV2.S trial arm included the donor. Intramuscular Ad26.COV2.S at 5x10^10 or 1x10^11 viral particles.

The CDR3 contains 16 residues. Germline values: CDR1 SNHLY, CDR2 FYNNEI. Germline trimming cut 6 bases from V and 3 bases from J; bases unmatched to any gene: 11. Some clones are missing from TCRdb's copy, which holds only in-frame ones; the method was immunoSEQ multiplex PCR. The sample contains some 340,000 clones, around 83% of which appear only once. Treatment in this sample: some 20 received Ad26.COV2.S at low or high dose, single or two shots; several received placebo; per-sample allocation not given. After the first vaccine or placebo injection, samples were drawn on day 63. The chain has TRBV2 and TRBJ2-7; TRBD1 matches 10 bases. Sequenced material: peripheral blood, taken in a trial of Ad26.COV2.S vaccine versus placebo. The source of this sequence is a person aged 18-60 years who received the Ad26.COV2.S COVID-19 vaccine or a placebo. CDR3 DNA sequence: TGTGCCAGCAGACAAACAGGGGGGACAGGGGACTACGAGCAGTACTTC. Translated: CASRQTGGTGDYEQYF.